This TCR beta chain was observed in a study of CD8 T cells in Susac syndrome. The length of the CDR3 is 11 residues. Looked up from germline, CDR1 is SNHLY and CDR2 is FYNNEI. The germline V and J ends were trimmed by 11 bases and 1 base, with 6 bases remaining between them. Reverse transcription of 0.5 to 1 ug RNA was carried out with random hexamers. An immunoSEQ multiplex PCR generated amplified TCR beta CDR3 products spanning 54 Vbeta and 13 Jbeta. TCRdb redid the calling of the immunoSEQ multiplex PCR reads with MiXCR, one entry per CDR3 protein. The sample consists of 100,000 to 150,000 distinct CDR3 sequences, about 94% of them appearing once. Blood CD8+ and CD4+ T cells underwent high-throughput TCR beta sequencing. The study used healthy donors as controls matched for age and sex. FACS was used to enrich TEMRA cells, whereas the CD8+ and CD4+ T cells were obtained by negative isolation.

The sample was CD4+ T cells from PBMCs. The sequence was obtained from a human donor in good health. The chain is built from TRBV2 and TRBJ2-1; D ambiguous. CDR3 nucleotide sequence: TGTGCCGGGGTGTCCTACAATGAGCAGTTCTTC. As protein: CAGVSYNEQFF.